This T cell receptor (beta chain) derives from a study of T-cell memory formation after mild COVID-19 (dated by TCRdb to about 2021). Regarding the complete study: TCR sequence clusters from the two donors were largely donor specific. Longitudinal TCRalpha and TCRbeta repertoire sequencing tracked T-cell clones expanding and contracting after mild COVID-19 in a couple of donors. The cohort comprised two young, previously healthy adult volunteers, one female and one male. On the study overall, not on this receptor specifically: Some responding clones were found in pre-infection memory, which suggests that pre-existing cross-reactive memory T cells took part in the SARS-CoV-2 response. The second-wave clones that peaked on day 37 were not confirmed to be SARS-CoV-2 specific. Clones contracting from day 15 to 85 had balanced CD4/CD8 phenotypes, while a second wave expanding from day 15 to 37 was biased towards CD4+. Contracting CD4+ clones turned up mainly in the CM and EM memory subsets, whereas EMRA was where CD8+ clones were enriched. Only a couple of mild cases were covered by the study, and larger cohorts that include severe cases with pre-infection samples were considered necessary.

PBMCs were isolated by Ficoll-Paque density gradient centrifugation. The run used an Illumina NovaSeq 6000. TCRalpha and TCRbeta cDNA libraries were built by 5'RACE with constant-segment primers, adding sample barcodes and unique molecular identifiers. RNA was extracted from every sample with Trizol reagent. The libraries were amplified in two PCR steps, and the second step added a second sample barcode and Illumina TruSeq adapters. Sequencing of the libraries was done on an Illumina NovaSeq, producing 2 x 150 bp paired-end reads. The paper's processing steps were these. Demultiplexing of reads and collapsing into UMI-guided consensus sequences were performed with migec v1.2.7. With mixcr v2.1.11, UMI consensuses were aligned to TRA and TRB V and J templates and assembled into clonotypes. A clonotype was counted as expanded or contracted only when both edgeR and NoisET called the clonotype significant, with the noise models trained on biological replicates. edgeR calls used a false discovery rate-adjusted p below 0.01 and a log2 fold-change threshold of 1. As an exploratory analysis of dynamics, max-normalized trajectories of the 1000 most abundant clonotypes were examined with PCA combined with hierarchical clustering. Each responding clone was given a CD4 or CD8 phenotype based on the CD4+ and CD8+ repertoires, which had been sequenced separately. In TCRdb, the public reads were trimmed at Q25 with fastp and aligned with MiXCR, with productive beta chains retained. Entries that share a CDR3 protein sequence are merged under the most common genes and DNA. TCRdb's processing, not the study's, gives the V and J calls here. Counted in this sample were around 130,000 distinct CDR3 sequences; roughly 6% of them appeared once. About 2.2% of the sample is in the top ten clones.

This clonotype was counted ten times or more. It has no known antigen specificity. No clone much larger than this one lies a single base away; base qualities are absent. Material: PBMCs or a T cell subset sorted from them (not recorded which). The source is an adult woman who had mild COVID-19 (a few samples of this study predate the infection). The sample titles of this study are shuffled in the database, so cell type and time point are left out; the donor was told from shared clones.

The encoded CDR3 is CASGAGGLREQYF. The DNA is TGTGCCAGCGGAGCAGGGGGCTTGAGAGAGCAGTACTTC. The rearranged chain carries TRBV5-5 and TRBJ2-7; 8 nucleotides in the junction match TRBD1. The CDR3 sequence holds 13 residues, the cysteine and phenylalanine included. The retained sequence is limited to the CDR3, 39 bases, with the frame set at the first base. Relative to germline, V is missing 7 bases and J is missing 7 bases, with 10 bases of the junction outside any gene match. Per the germline V gene (reference sequence), SGHKS is the CDR1 and YYEKEE is the CDR2.